One sample yielded the 4 T cell receptor beta chains listed below, sequenced in a study of blood T cell repertoires in COVID-19. Using immunoSEQ multiplex PCR, the repertoire was profiled, and TCRdb retains in-frame clones only, with some absent. The sample consists of 93,000 or so clones, roughly 84% of them appearing once. Sequenced: peripheral blood. These receptors originate from a human donor in a cohort sampled during active COVID-19.

The chain combines TRBV7-8 with TRBJ2-2, with 8 bases that match TRBD2. The CDR3 has 16 amino acids. From germline, CDR1 is SGHVS and CDR2 FQNEAQ. V shed 6 bases, J shed 0 bases, and the junction held 6 bases outside the gene matches. CDR3 coding DNA: TGTGCCAGCAGGTCCCCGGGACTAGCGAACACCGGGGAGCTGTTTTTT. Translating gives CASRSPGLANTGELFF.

This chain joins TRBV24-1 and TRBJ1-2; D gene unclear. Trimming cost V 12 bases and J 0 bases, with 13 bases left between them. CDR1 is KGHDR, CDR2 SFDVKD, per germline. This CDR3 region has 13 residues. In DNA, the CDR3 is TGTGCCTCGCGGTCGTCGGCTAACTATGGCTACACCTTC. The encoded protein is CASRSSANYGYTF.

This clone has only one observation. The chain employs TRBV19 and TRBJ1-2, with D possibly matching TRBD1 (5 bases). CDR3 length: 13 amino acids. The V end lost 4 bases, the J end lost 2 bases, and 8 bases lay between the germline ends. Germline values: CDR1 LNHDA, CDR2 SQIVND (reference sequence). The CDR3 sequence: CASSKDTNYGYTF. Written as DNA, the CDR3 is TGTGCCAGTAGTAAGGACACCAACTATGGCTACACCTTC.

This chain links TRBV9 with TRBJ1-1; 8 bases align to TRBD1. CDR1 is SGDLS and CDR2 is YYNGEE in the germline V gene. The V and J ends lost 4 bases and 1 base, in that order; junction bases with no gene match: 6. This CDR3 is 15 amino acids long. This chain's CDR3 is CASSPSGTGNTEAFF. CDR3 DNA sequence: TGTGCCAGCAGCCCCTCCGGGACAGGGAACACTGAAGCTTTCTTT.